This T cell receptor (beta chain) was retrieved from a study of shared clonotypes between healthy human individuals. At a deep level, the assay was run. Libraries were prepared by immunoSEQ multiplex PCR; TCRdb keeps only in-frame clonotypes and omits some of them. Of just over 2,000,000 clones in the sample, roughly 95% are singletons; the top ten hold 0.1% to 0.15%. Germline CDR1 and CDR2: SEHNR and FQNEAQ (reference sequence). Trimming removed 1 base at V and 0 bases at J, with 12 bases between. The CDR3 extends over 16 amino acids. Notes on the study in general: A reduction in generation probabilities was seen for non-shared clonotypes relative to those shared by all four donors.

As to this clone: The antigen is unknown.

The chain employs TRBV7-9 and TRBJ1-2; D ambiguous. Sequenced sample: naive CD4+ T cells sorted from blood. Subset specified: CD45RA+ positively selected. This clonotype was obtained from a man younger than 35 in good health. DNA for the CDR3: TGTGCCAGCAGCTTAGGTACTTACGGATCTAACTATGGCTACACCTTC. Protein sequence: CASSLGTYGSNYGYTF.